One and the same sample provided the 27 T cell receptor beta chains below, sequenced in a study of T cells in Graves' hyperthyroidism and ophthalmopathy. Authors of the study amplified TCR beta CDR3 regions from RNA transcripts. The HTBI primer set was used in a first-round RT-PCR of the TCR CDR3. One entry per CDR3 protein results from TCRdb running MiXCR on the multiplex PCR reads. The sample yields more than 500,000 distinct CDR3 sequences, around 15% seen once. The specimen sequenced was blood. These receptors came from a woman in her thirties or forties with Graves' hyperthyroidism.

This clonotype was counted a few times. This is likely a read error, given that the CDR3 carries no conserved phenylalanine or tryptophan at its end. The gene calls are TRBV29-1 and TRBJ2-7; 7 nucleotides align to TRBD1. CDR1 is SQVTM, CDR2 ANQGSEA, per germline. The CDR3 sequence is 12 residues long. Trimming removed 6 bases from V and 4 bases from J; junction bases left unmatched: 6. CDR3 loop: CSVRDSAYEQYL. The CDR3 nucleotides are TGCAGCGTGAGGGACAGTGCTTACGAGCAGTACCTC.

Worth noting for this clonotype: This may be a read error, as it is one base from a much larger clone. The chain carries TRBV30 and TRBJ2-2; 7 nucleotides match TRBD1. Germline CDR1 is GTSNPN and CDR2 is SVGIG (reference sequence). The CDR3 is 15 amino acids. CDR3 residues: CAWSEDRANTRELFF. The CDR3 coding sequence is TGTGCCTGGAGCGAAGACAGGGCGAACACCAGGGAGCTGTTTTTT.

This clonotype occurred many times. The chain uses TRBV28 and TRBJ2-1, with D unclear. This CDR3 is 13 amino acids long. Germline CDR1 reads MDHEN; CDR2 reads SYDVKM. The V end was cut by 6 bases, the J end by 6 bases, with 12 bases between. CDR3 coding DNA: TGTGCCAGCAGCCGTCCCTCTATCAATGAGCAGTTCTTC. As protein: CASSRPSINEQFF.

Many counts were recorded for this clonotype. The chain carries TRBV27 and TRBJ2-1; 7 nucleotides match TRBD2. The CDR3 runs 16 residues. CDR1 and CDR2 (germline): MNHEY, SMNVEV (reference sequence). V shed 2 bases and J 5 bases; nucleotides not matched to a gene: 9. The CDR3 DNA is TGTGCCAGCAGTTTAACTCCTAGCGGCCTCCACAATGAGCAGTTCTTC. It translates to CASSLTPSGLHNEQFF.

In DNA form, the CDR3 reads TGCAGCGTTGGCCCATCGCAGGGGCATGAGCAGTTCTTC. Translated: CSVGPSQGHEQFF. J is TRBJ2-1 and V is TRBV29-1, with D maybe TRBD1 (6 bases). This CDR3 is 13 amino acids long. Germline lookup yields CDR1 SQVTM and CDR2 ANQGSEA. V was pared by 4 bases and J by 8 bases, with 15 bases between.

This clonotype occurred a few times. This chain links TRBV3-1 with TRBJ1-2; D gene uncertain. V dropped 5 bases and J dropped 5 bases, with 15 bases sitting between them. Germline V lookup: CDR1 LGHDT, CDR2 YNNKEL (reference sequence). This CDR3 contains 14 residues. CDR3 protein: CASSSSRAEYGYTF. The DNA for the CDR3 is TGTGCCAGCAGCTCAAGTCGAGCGGAATATGGCTACACCTTC. The whole variable domain, filled in from reference TRBV3-1 and TRBJ1-2, reads DTAVSQTPKYLVTQMGNDKSIKCEQNLGHDTMYWYKQDSKKFLKIMFSYNNKELIINETVPNRFSPKSPDKAHLNLHINSLELGDSAVYFCASSSSRAEYGYTFGSGTRLTVV.

The CDR3 loop reads CASSYRWRDEQYF. The CDR3 DNA reads as TGTGCCAGCAGCTACCGGTGGAGGGACGAGCAGTACTTC. The V and J genes are TRBV11-2 and TRBJ2-7, with D maybe TRBD2 (6 bases). This CDR3 region has 13 residues. CDR1 SGHAT and CDR2 FQNNGV come from the germline V gene. Trimming left V 4 bases short and J 5 bases short, with 12 bases between.

The CDR3 reads CSASLTGRDYGYTF. In DNA, the CDR3 is TGCAGTGCTAGCCTGACAGGGAGAGACTATGGCTACACCTTC. The chain is built from TRBV20-1 and TRBJ1-2, with 7 bases fitting TRBD1. The length of the CDR3 is 14 residues. Losses at the gene ends were 3 bases for V and 3 bases for J; bases not matched to a gene: 7. CDR1 is DFQATT and CDR2 is SNEGSKA in the germline V gene (reference sequence).

This clonotype has at least ten counts. This chain links TRBV5-6 with TRBJ1-1; no clear D. The V gene's germline CDR1 is SGHDT and CDR2 YYEEEE. With 1 base removed from V and 9 bases from J, the gap between germline ends came to 16 bases. The CDR3 runs 14 residues. The DNA for the CDR3 is TGTGCCAGCAGCTTGCGGTCGGGAGTTACTCAAGCTTTCTTT. Translated, it gives CASSLRSGVTQAFF. Together with reference TRBV5-6 and TRBJ1-1, the CDR3 gives the full variable domain: DAGVTQSPTHLIKTRGQQVTLRCSPKSGHDTVSWYQQALGQGPQFIFQYYEEEERQRGNFPDRFSGHQFPNYSSELNVNALLLGDSALYLCASSLRSGVTQAFFGQGTRLTVV.

This clonotype has just a few counts. This chain uses TRBV12-3 or TRBV12-4 with TRBJ1-5, with 7 bases matching TRBD1. The CDR3 sequence is 14 residues long. V gave up 5 bases and J gave up 9 bases; unmatched junction bases: 10. The CDR3 spells CASSRQGESGPQHF. As DNA, the CDR3 is TGTGCCAGCAGTCGACAGGGCGAGTCCGGGCCCCAGCATTTT.

This clonotype was counted between two and nine times. Just one base apart from a much larger clone, this may be a read error. This chain joins TRBV12-3 or TRBV12-4 and TRBJ2-6, with 9 bases identical to TRBD1. The CDR3 sequence is 16 residues long. As DNA, the CDR3 is TGTGCCAGCAGTCGCGGGACAGGGAATGGGGCCAGCGTCCTGACTTTC. This sequence encodes CASSRGTGNGASVLTF.

This clonotype was observed many times. The rearrangement links TRBV5-1 to TRBJ2-3; D is unclear. The V gene lost 0 bases and the J gene lost 2 bases, with 4 bases spanning the gap. This CDR3 has 13 amino acids. The V gene's germline CDR1 is SGHRS and CDR2 YFSETQ. The DNA for the CDR3 is TGCGCCAGCAGCTTGGCGTACACAGATACGCAGTATTTT. Protein sequence: CASSLAYTDTQYF.

There are many counts of this clonotype. The junction shows a germline mismatch at one end, possibly a read error. The chain carries TRBV28 and TRBJ2-3, with D tentatively TRBD1 (5 bases). Germline V gene data show CDR1 as MDHEN and CDR2 as SYDVKM. CDR3 length: 14 residues. Here the CDR3 reads CASSLLTLTATQYF. DNA for the CDR3: TGTGCCAGCAGTCTCCTTACCCTGACAGCTACGCAGTATTTT.

This clonotype occurred many times. The chain recombines TRBV28 with TRBJ2-3; D unresolved. The CDR3 contains 11 residues. V lost 9 bases to trimming and J lost 1 base, with 5 bases between them. The V gene's germline CDR1 is MDHEN and CDR2 SYDVKM. CDR3 sequence: CASHGTDTQYF. The DNA of the CDR3 is TGTGCCAGTCATGGCACAGATACGCAGTATTTT.

This clonotype was detected ten times or more. V and J are TRBV5-1 and TRBJ2-5; D unclear. The CDR3 sequence is 14 residues long. From germline, CDR1 is SGHRS and CDR2 YFSETQ. The V and J ends lost 4 bases and 5 bases respectively, with 15 bases between them. The chain's CDR3 is CASSPTGNGETQYF. DNA for the CDR3: TGCGCCAGCAGCCCGACTGGGAACGGGGAGACCCAGTACTTC.

This clonotype was recorded at least ten times. In DNA, the CDR3 is TGTGCCAGCAGCCCGGTATCCAGCGGAGACAATGAGCAGTTCTTC. Translating it yields CASSPVSSGDNEQFF. The V gene is TRBV12-3 or TRBV12-4, the J gene TRBJ2-1; weak D call: TRBD2 (5 bases). The V end was cut by 6 bases, the J end by 5 bases, with 17 bases between. This CDR3 has 15 amino acids.

This chain joins TRBV7-2 and TRBJ2-1; 7 nucleotides align to TRBD1. With V trimmed by 2 bases and J by 4 bases, 5 bases remained unmatched. The CDR3 is 15 residues long. Germline lookup yields CDR1 SGHTA and CDR2 FQGNSA. CDR3 nucleotides: TGTGCCAGCAGCTTACCGGGACAGATATACAATGAGCAGTTCTTC. This gives the protein CASSLPGQIYNEQFF.

The chain combines TRBV5-5 with TRBJ2-5; tentatively, D is TRBD1 (6 bases). Germline V gene sequence: CDR1 SGHKS, CDR2 YYEKEE (reference sequence). The ends were cut back, 4 bases at V and 2 bases at J, with 18 bases in the middle. This CDR3 region has 16 residues. CDR3 in DNA: TGTGCCAGCAGCGCTTCACCCGACAGGCCGCAAGAGACCCAGTACTTC. Translated: CASSASPDRPQETQYF.

A few counts support this clonotype. The gene calls are TRBV3-1 and TRBJ2-5; D ambiguous. The CDR3 has 14 amino acids. V gave up 1 base and J gave up 0 bases, with 6 bases separating them. Germline V CDR1 and CDR2: LGHDT, YNNKEL (reference sequence). The CDR3 nucleotides are TGTGCCAGCAGCCAAGTGGGGTACCAAGAGACCCAGTACTTC. The encoded protein is CASSQVGYQETQYF.

There are many counts of this clonotype. The CDR3 DNA sequence: TGTGCCAGCAGTTATGAGCGCCCGAACACCGGGGAGCTGTTTTTT. Encoded protein: CASSYERPNTGELFF. The V and J genes are TRBV6-2 or TRBV6-3 and TRBJ2-2; D gene uncertain. This CDR3 is 15 amino acids long. Between the trimmed V and J ends, which lost 3 bases and 0 bases, there was a span of 8 bases. From germline, CDR1 is MNHEY and CDR2 SVGEGT.

This clonotype has more than one count but fewer than ten. The rearrangement uses TRBV29-1 and TRBJ2-1; 9 positions agree with TRBD2. The length of the CDR3 is 12 residues. Germline CDR1 reads SQVTM; CDR2 reads ANQGSEA. V gave up 7 bases and J gave up 2 bases; unmatched junction bases: 0. CDR3 amino acids: CSASGTYNEQFF. The CDR3 DNA sequence: TGCAGCGCTAGCGGGACCTACAATGAGCAGTTCTTC.

This clonotype was recorded at least ten times. V and J are TRBV2 and TRBJ2-2; no clear D. The CDR3 is 15 residues long. Trimming took 1 base from V and 7 from J, leaving 13 bases between them. The germline V gene has CDR1 SNHLY and CDR2 FYNNEI. The CDR3 DNA reads TGTGCCAGCAGTGAAGTAGTTGTCGTCGGCGGGGAGCTGTTTTTT. Protein sequence: CASSEVVVVGGELFF.

This clonotype was detected many times. The germline gene is not matched at one end of the junction; a read error may be the cause. The chain recombines TRBV7-9 with TRBJ2-1; the D is unclear. The CDR3 has 11 amino acids. CDR1 SEHNR and CDR2 FQNEAQ come from the germline V gene (reference sequence). The CDR3 bases are TGCGCCAGCAGCTTGGATTTTGAACAGTTCTTC. Amino acids: CASSLDFEQFF.

This clonotype was observed a few times. The chain is built from TRBV28 and TRBJ2-2; D is unclear. Germline V gene lookup returns CDR1 MDHEN and CDR2 SYDVKM. The CDR3 covers 11 residues. The V and J ends lost 7 bases and 5 bases respectively, with 5 bases between them. For the CDR3, the DNA is TGTGCCAGCATCGGTACCGGGGAGCTGTTTTTT. Protein: CASIGTGELFF.

The V and J genes are TRBV29-1 and TRBJ2-1, with D unclear. V was shortened by 2 bases and J by 3 bases, with 11 bases between the two germline ends. This CDR3 region has 14 residues. The V gene's germline CDR1 is SQVTM and CDR2 ANQGSEA. The CDR3 protein is CSVETRLDYNEQFF. The CDR3 region has the DNA TGCAGCGTTGAAACGCGCCTAGACTACAATGAGCAGTTCTTC.

This clonotype occurred many times. The V gene is TRBV6-1, the J gene TRBJ2-5, with 7 bases identical to TRBD2. From germline, CDR1 is MNHNS and CDR2 SASEGT. Unmatched junction bases numbered 15, after V lost 8 bases and J lost 9 bases. This CDR3 region has 14 residues. CDR3 sequence (DNA): TGTGCCAGCCTTTCTTGGACTAGTCAACCAGCCCAGTACTTC. It translates to CASLSWTSQPAQYF.

In this sample, this clonotype turned up a few times. The chain uses TRBV6-1 and TRBJ2-2; D gene uncertain. Between the trimmed V and J ends, which lost 6 bases and 7 bases, there was a span of 9 bases. The CDR3 totals 12 residues. Germline-derived CDR1 and CDR2 are MNHNS and SASEGT. CDR3 sequence reads: CASRTLSGELFF. The CDR3 DNA follows: TGTGCCAGCAGGACTCTGAGCGGGGAGCTGTTTTTT.